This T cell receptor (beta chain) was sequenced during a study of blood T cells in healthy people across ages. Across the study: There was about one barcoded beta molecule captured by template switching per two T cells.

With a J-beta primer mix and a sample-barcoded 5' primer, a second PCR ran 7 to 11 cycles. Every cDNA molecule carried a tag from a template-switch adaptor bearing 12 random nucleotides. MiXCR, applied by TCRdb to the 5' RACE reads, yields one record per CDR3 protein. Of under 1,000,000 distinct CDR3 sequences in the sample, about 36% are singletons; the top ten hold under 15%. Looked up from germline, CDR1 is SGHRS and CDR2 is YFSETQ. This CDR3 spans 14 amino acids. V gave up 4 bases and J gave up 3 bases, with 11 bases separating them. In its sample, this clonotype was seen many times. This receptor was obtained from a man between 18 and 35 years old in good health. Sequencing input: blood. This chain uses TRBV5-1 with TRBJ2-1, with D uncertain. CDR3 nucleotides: TGCGCCAGCAGCCGAATGGGAAGCTACAATGAGCAGTTCTTC. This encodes CASSRMGSYNEQFF.